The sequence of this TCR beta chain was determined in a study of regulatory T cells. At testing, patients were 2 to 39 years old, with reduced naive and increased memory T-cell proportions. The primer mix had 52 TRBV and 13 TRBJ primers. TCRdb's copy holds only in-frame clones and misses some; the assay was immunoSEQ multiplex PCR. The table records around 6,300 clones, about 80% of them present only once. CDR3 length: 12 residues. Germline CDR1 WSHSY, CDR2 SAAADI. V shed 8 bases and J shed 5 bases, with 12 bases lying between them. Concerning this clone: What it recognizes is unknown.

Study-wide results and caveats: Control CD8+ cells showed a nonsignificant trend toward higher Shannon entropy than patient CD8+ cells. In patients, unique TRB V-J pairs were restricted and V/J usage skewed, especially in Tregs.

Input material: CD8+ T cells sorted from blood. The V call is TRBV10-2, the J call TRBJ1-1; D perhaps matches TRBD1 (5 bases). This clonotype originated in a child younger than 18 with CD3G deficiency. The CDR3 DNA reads TGCGCCAGCGGGGCCTCCTATACTGAAGCTTTCTTT. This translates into CASGASYTEAFF.